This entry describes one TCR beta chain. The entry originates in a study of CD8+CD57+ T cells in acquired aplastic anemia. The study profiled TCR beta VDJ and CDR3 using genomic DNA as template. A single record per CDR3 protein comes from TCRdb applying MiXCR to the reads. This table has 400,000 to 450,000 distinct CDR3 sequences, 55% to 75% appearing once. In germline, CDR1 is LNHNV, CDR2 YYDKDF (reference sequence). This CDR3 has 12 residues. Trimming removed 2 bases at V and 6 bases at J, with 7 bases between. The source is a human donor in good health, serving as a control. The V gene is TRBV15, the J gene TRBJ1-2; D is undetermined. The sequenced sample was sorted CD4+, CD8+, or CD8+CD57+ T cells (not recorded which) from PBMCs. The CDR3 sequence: CATSRSGHGYTF. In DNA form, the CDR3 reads TGTGCCACCAGCAGATCGGGCCATGGCTACACCTTC.